Included here is one T cell receptor beta chain sequence, with context. This record belongs to a study of T-cell memory formation after mild COVID-19. Germline V CDR1 and CDR2: MNHEY, SVGEGT. V dropped 4 bases and J dropped 4 bases, with 16 bases sitting between them. CDR3 length: 16 residues. TCRdb redid the calling of the 5' RACE reads with MiXCR, one entry per CDR3 protein. This table holds tens of thousands of distinct CDR3 sequences, around 13% found once. The V call is TRBV6-2 or TRBV6-3, the J call TRBJ2-2; D may correspond to TRBD1 or TRBD2 (5 bases each). Sequenced input: PBMCs or a T cell subset sorted from them (not recorded which). The TCR comes from a man aged 18-30 years who had mild COVID-19 (a few samples of this study predate the infection). Cell type and time point are not known. CDR3 coding DNA: TGTGCCAGCAGTTGGACCTCGGGGCTGTCCACCGGGGAGCTGTTTTTT. Amino acids: CASSWTSGLSTGELFF.